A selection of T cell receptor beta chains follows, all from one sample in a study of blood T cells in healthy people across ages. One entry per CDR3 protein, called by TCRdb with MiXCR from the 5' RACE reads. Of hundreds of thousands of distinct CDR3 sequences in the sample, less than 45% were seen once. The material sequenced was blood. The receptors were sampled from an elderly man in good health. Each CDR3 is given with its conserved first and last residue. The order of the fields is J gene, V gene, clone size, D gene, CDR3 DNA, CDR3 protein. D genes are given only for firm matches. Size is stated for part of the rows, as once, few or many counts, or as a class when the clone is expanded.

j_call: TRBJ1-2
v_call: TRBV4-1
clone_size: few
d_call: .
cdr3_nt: TGCGCCAGCAGCCAAGATATGGGGGCTGTTAACTATGGCTACACCTTC
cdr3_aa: CASSQDMGAVNYGYTF

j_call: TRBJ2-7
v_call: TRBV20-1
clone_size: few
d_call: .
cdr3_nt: TGCAGTGGCCTGGCGGAGGGAACCTACGAGCAGTACTTC
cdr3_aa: CSGLAEGTYEQYF

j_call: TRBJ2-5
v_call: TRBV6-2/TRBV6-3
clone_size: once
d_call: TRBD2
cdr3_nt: TGTGCCAGCAGTACGCTAGCGGGAGGAGAGACCCAGTACTTC
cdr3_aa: CASSTLAGGETQYF

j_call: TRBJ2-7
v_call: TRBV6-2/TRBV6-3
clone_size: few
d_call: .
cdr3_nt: TGTGCCAGCAGCTTGCGAGTCTTGTCCTACGAGCAGTACTTC
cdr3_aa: CASSLRVLSYEQYF

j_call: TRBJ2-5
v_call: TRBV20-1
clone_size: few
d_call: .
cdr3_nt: TGCAGTGGAACCGATGAAAACCAAGAGACCCAGTACTTC
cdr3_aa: CSGTDENQETQYF

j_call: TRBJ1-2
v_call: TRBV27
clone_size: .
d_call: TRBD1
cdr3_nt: TGTGCCAGCGGGGCAGGGGGGAGCTATGGCTACACCTTC
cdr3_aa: CASGAGGSYGYTF

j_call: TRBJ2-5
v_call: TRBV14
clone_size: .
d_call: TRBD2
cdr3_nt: TGTGCCAGCAGCCGCGCGCTAGCGGGAGTTTGGGAGACCCAGTACTTC
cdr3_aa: CASSRALAGVWETQYF

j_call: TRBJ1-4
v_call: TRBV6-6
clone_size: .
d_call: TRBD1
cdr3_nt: TGTGCCAGCAGTTACGGAAGGACAGGGGATGAAAAACTGTTTTTT
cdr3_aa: CASSYGRTGDEKLFF

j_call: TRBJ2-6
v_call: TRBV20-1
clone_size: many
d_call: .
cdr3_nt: TGCAGTGCTTCCCCCGGGGGCTCTGGGGCCAACGTCCTGACTTTC
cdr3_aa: CSASPGGSGANVLTF

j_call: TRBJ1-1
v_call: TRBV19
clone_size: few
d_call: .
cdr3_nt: TGTGCCAGTAGTGGCAGGGCCACCGACACTGAAGCTTTCTTT
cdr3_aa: CASSGRATDTEAFF

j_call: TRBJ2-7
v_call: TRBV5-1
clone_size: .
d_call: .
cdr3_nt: TGCGCCAGCAGCCCCGGGGCTACCTACAATGAGCAGTACTTC
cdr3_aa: CASSPGATYNEQYF

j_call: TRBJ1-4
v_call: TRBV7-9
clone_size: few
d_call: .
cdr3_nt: TGTGCCAGCAGCAACACTAGATACGAAAAACTGTTTTTT
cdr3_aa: CASSNTRYEKLFF

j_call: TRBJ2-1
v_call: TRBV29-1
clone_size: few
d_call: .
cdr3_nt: TGCAGCGTCAGATGGAACAATGAGCAGTTCTTC
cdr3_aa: CSVRWNNEQFF

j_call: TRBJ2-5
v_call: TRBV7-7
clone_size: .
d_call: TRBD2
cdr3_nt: TGTGCCAGCAGCCTAAGGCTAGCGGGAGCAGAGACCCAGTACTTC
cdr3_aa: CASSLRLAGAETQYF

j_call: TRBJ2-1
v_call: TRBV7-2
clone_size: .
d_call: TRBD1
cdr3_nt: TGTGCCCGCAACCCCGGGACAGCCTACAATGAGCAGTTCTTC
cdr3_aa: CARNPGTAYNEQFF

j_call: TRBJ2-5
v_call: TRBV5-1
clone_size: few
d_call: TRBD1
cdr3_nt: TGCGCCAGCAGCCCTCCACCGACAGGGCGCCCAGAGACCCAGTACTTC
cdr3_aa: CASSPPPTGRPETQYF

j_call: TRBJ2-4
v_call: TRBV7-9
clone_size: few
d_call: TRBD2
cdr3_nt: TGTGCCAGCAGCGCCCTAGCGGGAGAATCCAAAAACATTCAGTACTTC
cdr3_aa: CASSALAGESKNIQYF

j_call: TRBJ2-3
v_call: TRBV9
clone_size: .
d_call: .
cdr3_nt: TGTGCCAGCAGCCAACGAGAAAGGACAGATACGCAGTATTTT
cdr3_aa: CASSQRERTDTQYF

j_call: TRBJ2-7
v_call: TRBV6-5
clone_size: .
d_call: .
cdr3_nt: TGTGCCAGCAGTCCGAGGGGCGGGGGCTACTACGAGCAGTACTTC
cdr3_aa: CASSPRGGGYYEQYF

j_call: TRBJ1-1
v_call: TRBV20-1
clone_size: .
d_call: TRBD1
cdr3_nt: TGCAGTGCTAGAGAGCACAGGGGAACTGAAGCTTTCTTT
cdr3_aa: CSAREHRGTEAFF

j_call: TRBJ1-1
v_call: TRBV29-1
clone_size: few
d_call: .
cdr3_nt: TGCAGCGGGGTCGTGAACACTGAAGCTTTCTTT
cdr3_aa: CSGVVNTEAFF